This T cell receptor (beta chain) was identified during a study of a mutant IDH1 vaccine in newly diagnosed glioma. This clone was seen more than once but under ten times. The antigen is undetermined. Time point here: week 5, during vaccination. Every vaccination contained 300 ug of the mutant IDH1 20-mer peptide and was paired with topical imiquimod. Clones were read by immunoSEQ multiplex PCR, and TCRdb kept only the in-frame ones, dropping some. The table has over 45,000 clones, 75% to 85% seen once. CDR3 size: 17 residues. The V and J ends lost 4 bases and 0 bases respectively, with 19 bases between them. Germline V gives CDR1 SGHKS, CDR2 YYEKEE (reference sequence).

Sample: PBMCs, taken from a glioma patient whose treatment included an IDH1 peptide vaccine. V usage is TRBV5-5 and J usage is TRBJ1-1; maybe TRBD1 (5 bases). The sequence was collected from a man younger than 45 with glioma. CDR3: CASSSDSSSKMNTEAFF. The CDR3, as DNA: TGTGCCAGCAGCAGTGACAGCTCCAGTAAGATGAACACTGAAGCTTTCTTT.